These 26 T cell receptor beta chains were sequenced from one sample in a study of graft-versus-host responses after intestinal transplantation. Some clones are missing from TCRdb's copy, which holds only in-frame ones; the method was immunoSEQ multiplex PCR. The repertoire consists of approximately 75,000 clones, with roughly 90% occurring once and the leading ten covering less than 5%. Their specific antigens are unknown. The sequencing used unstimulated CD8+ T cells sorted from spleen or lymph node cells, collected before transplant. These receptors were obtained from a human donor who was the organ donor for an intestinal transplant.

The chain uses TRBV19 and TRBJ2-5; tentative D call: TRBD1 (6 bases). There are 15 residues in the CDR3. The V gene lost 6 bases and the J gene lost 1 base, with 15 bases spanning the gap. Germline CDR1 reads LNHDA; CDR2 reads SQIVND (reference sequence). DNA of the CDR3: TGTGCCAGTAGCTTGAACAGGGTGTTCCAAGAGACCCAGTACTTC. Its translation is CASSLNRVFQETQYF.

The chain carries TRBV7-6 and TRBJ2-7, with TRBD2 matching over 7 bases. Germline V CDR1 and CDR2: SGHVS, FNYEAQ. V shed 1 base and J 9 bases; nucleotides not matched to a gene: 6. The CDR3 runs 13 residues. In nucleotides, the CDR3 is TGTGCCAGCAGCTTAGTAACGGGAGGCGGGCAGTACGTC. Translation gives CASSLVTGGGQYV.

V is TRBV5-5 and J is TRBJ1-3, with 9 bases matching TRBD1. J gave up 3 bases and V 0 bases, and 7 bases lay outside the gene matches. The CDR3 consists of 17 residues. The V gene's germline CDR1 is SGHKS and CDR2 YYEKEE (reference sequence). In DNA form, the CDR3 reads TGTGCCAGCAGCTTGGTCCTACAGGGGGCGTTTGGAAACACCATATATTTT. Protein product: CASSLVLQGAFGNTIYF.

The CDR3 loop is CASSLGDRGRLSGSYNEQFF. The DNA of the CDR3 is TGTGCCAGCTCACTTGGCGACAGGGGGCGCCTCTCAGGCTCCTACAATGAGCAGTTCTTC. The chain recombines TRBV18 with TRBJ2-1, with 10 bases aligning to TRBD1. Germline values: CDR1 KGHSH, CDR2 LQKENI. The CDR3 totals 20 residues. After removal of 4 bases from V and 0 bases from J, the junction contained 15 bases not matched to a gene.

The chain carries TRBV6-6 and TRBJ1-1; D unclear. The CDR3 has 12 amino acids. Germline CDR1 reads MNHNY; CDR2 reads SVGAGI (reference sequence). The V end lost 2 bases, the J end lost 4 bases, and 5 bases lay between the germline ends. The DNA for the CDR3 is TGTGCCAGCAGTTACCGCAGCACTGAAGCTTTCTTT. This sequence encodes CASSYRSTEAFF.

The chain links TRBV7-9 to TRBJ2-1; no definite D call. Trimming removed 5 bases from V and 6 bases from J, with 11 bases in between. The CDR3 covers 13 residues. The germline CDR1 and CDR2 sequences are SEHNR and FQNEAQ (reference sequence). CDR3 in amino acids: CASSPPSSNEQFF. In DNA, the CDR3 is TGTGCCAGCAGCCCACCAAGCTCCAATGAGCAGTTCTTC.

V is TRBV15 and J is TRBJ1-2; the D gene is possibly TRBD1 (5 bases). Germline values: CDR1 LNHNV, CDR2 YYDKDF (reference sequence). This CDR3 comprises 14 residues. The V end lost 5 bases, the J end lost 2 bases, and 12 bases lay between the germline ends. CDR3 sequence reads: CATSLEGPNYGYTF. The CDR3, as DNA: TGTGCCACCAGCTTGGAGGGACCGAACTATGGCTACACCTTC.

This clone was counted only a few times. The chain employs TRBV5-1 and TRBJ2-3; D gene unclear. CDR3 length: 14 residues. Trimming shortened V by 7 bases and J by 4 bases, and 16 bases separated the two germline ends. Per the germline V gene, CDR1 is SGHRS and CDR2 is YFSETQ. CDR3 region: CASGGGLPADTQYF. The DNA for the CDR3 is TGCGCCAGCGGTGGTGGCCTCCCCGCAGATACGCAGTATTTT.

This clone came up a few times. This rearrangement joins TRBV27 to TRBJ2-7, with a possible D match to TRBD2 (6 bases). Per germline, CDR1 MNHEY and CDR2 SMNVEV (reference sequence). This CDR3 is built from 12 residues. V shed 3 bases and J shed 6 bases, with 9 bases lying between them. The CDR3 DNA reads TGTGCCAGCAGTTTTTGGGGAGGCGAGCAGTACGTC. Protein: CASSFWGGEQYV.

The V call is TRBV5-6, the J call TRBJ1-2, with 10 positions matching TRBD1. V trimming: 2 bases; J trimming: 3 bases; junction bases outside the gene matches: 4. Germline CDR1 reads SGHDT; CDR2 reads YYEEEE. The CDR3 covers 15 residues. The CDR3 sequence: CASSFRDRGYYGYTF. The CDR3 DNA reads TGTGCCAGCAGCTTCCGGGACAGGGGATACTATGGCTACACCTTC.

For this clone: A junction end diverges from the germline sequence, so it may reflect a read error. The identical CDR3 is also encoded by other nucleotide sequences in the sample. The V and J genes are TRBV2 and TRBJ1-5; TRBD1 matches 9 bases. From germline, CDR1 is SNHLY and CDR2 FYNNEI. The CDR3 contains 14 residues. In DNA, the CDR3 is TGTGCCAGCAGGGAAGGACAGGGGAATCAGCCCCAGCATTTT. Translation: CASREGQGNQPQHF.

The count of this clone is one. The V gene is TRBV27, the J gene TRBJ2-3; unclear D gene. Germline V gene data show CDR1 as MNHEY and CDR2 as SMNVEV (reference sequence). This CDR3 region has 13 residues. Trimming shortened V by 2 bases and J by 3 bases, and 6 bases separated the two germline ends. CDR3 protein: CASSLGRTDTQYF. DNA for the CDR3: TGTGCCAGCAGTTTAGGCAGAACAGATACGCAGTATTTT.

The chain uses TRBV27 and TRBJ2-5; TRBD1 matches at 8 bases. The CDR3 has 14 residues. J was trimmed by 6 bases and V by 3 bases; bases with no gene match: 6. Germline values: CDR1 MNHEY, CDR2 SMNVEV (reference sequence). CDR3 amino acids: CASSFSGQGQTQYF. In DNA form, the CDR3 reads TGTGCCAGCAGTTTTTCCGGACAGGGCCAGACCCAGTACTTC.

The CDR3 DNA sequence: TGTGCCAGCAGCTTATCAGACCTTTCGCCTAGCACCTTC. It yields the protein CASSLSDLSPSTF. J is TRBJ1-2 and V is TRBV7-9; D is unresolved. Germline V gene data show CDR1 as SEHNR and CDR2 as FQNEAQ (reference sequence). Trimming took off 2 bases at V and 13 bases at J, with 17 bases between the two ends. The length of the CDR3 is 13 residues.

This chain joins TRBV27 and TRBJ2-3; 8 bases are shared with TRBD2. Trimming at V came to 2 bases and at J to 10 bases, leaving 11 bases not matched to a gene. CDR1 is MNHEY and CDR2 is SMNVEV in the germline V gene (reference sequence). The length of the CDR3 is 15 residues. CDR3 nucleotide sequence: TGTGCCAGCAGTTTAACCCCGGGGTCGGGACTAGCGCAGTATTTT. It translates to CASSLTPGSGLAQYF.

The genes are TRBV25-1 and TRBJ2-3; no reliable D call. From germline, CDR1 is MGHDK and CDR2 SYGVNS. V lost 5 bases and J lost 8, with 14 bases in between. The CDR3 has 13 amino acids. The CDR3 is CASSPRHPSTQYF. Written as DNA, the CDR3 is TGTGCCAGCAGTCCCCGACACCCAAGTACGCAGTATTTT.

The chain couples TRBV27 to TRBJ1-2; D is unclear. V dropped 3 bases and J dropped 4 bases, with 6 bases sitting between them. Germline CDR1 and CDR2: MNHEY and SMNVEV (reference sequence). The CDR3 has 12 residues. The chain's CDR3 is CASSFNGYGYTF. The CDR3 region has the DNA TGTGCCAGCAGTTTCAACGGCTATGGCTACACCTTC.

The rearrangement links TRBV6-1 to TRBJ2-1; TRBD1 might be the D (6 bases). Trimming took off 3 bases at V and 1 base at J, with 7 bases between the two ends. Germline V gene lookup returns CDR1 MNHNS and CDR2 SASEGT. This CDR3 is built from 14 residues. The CDR3 region has the DNA TGTGCCAGCAGTGAGGGACAATCCTACAATGAGCAGTTCTTC. It translates to CASSEGQSYNEQFF.

DNA for the CDR3: TGCGCCAGCGGGGCACTGGCGGAGACCCAGTACTTC. Its translation is CASGALAETQYF. J is TRBJ2-5 and V is TRBV10-2; possible D gene TRBD1, 5 bases. Germline V gene lookup returns CDR1 WSHSY and CDR2 SAAADI. Between the trimmed V and J ends, which lost 8 bases and 5 bases, there was a span of 12 bases. This CDR3 is built from 12 residues.

The rearrangement uses TRBV7-3 and TRBJ1-1; D is undetermined. The CDR3 is 13 amino acids. Germline assignment: CDR1 SGHTA and CDR2 FQGTGA. Trimming left V 2 bases short and J 5 bases short, with 9 bases between. The CDR3 loop is CASSLYRRTEAFF. In DNA, the CDR3 is TGTGCCAGCAGCTTATATCGGAGGACTGAAGCTTTCTTT.

CDR3 protein: CASSQEANENSPLHF. CDR3 nucleotide sequence: TGTGCCAGCAGTCAAGAGGCTAACGAAAATTCACCCCTCCACTTT. V and J are TRBV28 and TRBJ1-6; D is unresolved. This CDR3 has 15 amino acids. Deletions cut 5 bases from V and 7 bases from J, with 15 bases between. Germline loops: CDR1 MDHEN, CDR2 SYDVKM.

This clone was seen a handful of times. V usage is TRBV7-9 and J usage is TRBJ2-5; TRBD2 matches at 8 bases. Trimming removed 0 bases from V and 5 bases from J; junction bases left unmatched: 5. Germline V CDR1 and CDR2: SEHNR, FQNEAQ (reference sequence). This CDR3 region has 15 residues. CDR3 amino acids: CASSLAGLDRETQYF. In DNA, the CDR3 is TGTGCCAGCAGCTTAGCGGGACTAGATCGGGAGACCCAGTACTTC. The full variable domain, in which reference TRBV7-9 and TRBJ2-5 provide the parts outside the CDR3, is DTGVSQNPRHKITKRGQNVTFRCDPISEHNRLYWYRQTLGQGPEFLTYFQNEAQLEKSRLLSDRFSAERPKGSFSTLEIQRTEQGDSAMYLCASSLAGLDRETQYFGPGTRLLVL.

V gene TRBV5-6 combines with J gene TRBJ1-6; 7 bases align to TRBD1. V gave up 6 bases and J gave up 11 bases; unmatched junction bases: 14. This CDR3 spans 15 amino acids. Germline CDR1 reads SGHDT; CDR2 reads YYEEEE. The CDR3: CASTKTTGVRTPLHF. The CDR3 DNA follows: TGTGCCAGCACCAAAACTACAGGGGTTCGGACACCCCTCCACTTT.

J is TRBJ2-7 and V is TRBV28; D perhaps matches TRBD2 (5 bases). V was trimmed by 3 bases and J by 6 bases, leaving 18 bases between them. The germline gives CDR1 MDHEN, CDR2 SYDVKM. The length of the CDR3 is 15 residues. CDR3 loop: CASSFGETPLAEQYV. The DNA of the CDR3 is TGTGCCAGCAGTTTTGGGGAGACCCCCCTTGCCGAGCAGTACGTC.

The CDR3 protein is CASSLESGGRRDTQYF. In DNA, the CDR3 is TGTGCCAGCAGCTTAGAAAGCGGGGGGCGGCGGGATACGCAGTATTTT. This chain connects TRBV7-2 to TRBJ2-3; 9 bases align to TRBD2. V trimming: 1 base; J trimming: 6 bases; junction bases outside the gene matches: 8. Germline values: CDR1 SGHTA, CDR2 FQGNSA. The CDR3 consists of 16 residues.

Here the CDR3 reads CASSTGLNYGYTF. The CDR3 bases are TGTGCCAGCAGCACCGGACTTAACTATGGCTACACCTTC. The chain recombines TRBV7-9 with TRBJ1-2; no reliable D call. Deletions cut 5 bases from V and 1 base from J, with 8 bases between. The germline gives CDR1 SEHNR, CDR2 FQNEAQ (reference sequence). The CDR3 contains 13 residues.